The clone carrying this T cell receptor beta chain came up a few times. Patients counted as stable if ophthalmopathy did not develop within 18 months. Amplified TCR beta CDR3 regions came from RNA transcripts. TCR CDR3 regions were first amplified by RT-PCR with HTBI primers. Using its own MiXCR run on the multiplex PCR reads, TCRdb lists one record per CDR3 protein. The sample has 750,000 to 900,000 distinct CDR3 sequences, roughly 40% seen once. These data originate in a study of T cells in Graves' hyperthyroidism and ophthalmopathy. The germline V gene encodes CDR1 DFQATT and CDR2 SNEGSKA (reference sequence). The V and J ends lost 5 bases and 5 bases, in that order; junction bases with no gene match: 13. This CDR3 has 15 residues.

This receptor was obtained from a man between 18 and 35 years old with Graves' hyperthyroidism. Sample: blood. This sequence joins TRBV20-1 and TRBJ2-7; 9 bases are shared with TRBD1. The DNA for the CDR3 is TGCAGTGCTGCTTCGGGACAGGGTTTAGGGAACGAGCAGTACTTC. This codes for CSAASGQGLGNEQYF.